This is a list of T cell receptor beta chains from one sample in a study of cytomegalovirus exposure and HLA in healthy donors. Sequencing used immunoSEQ multiplex PCR; TCRdb keeps in-frame clones, though not all of them. The sample gives 90,000 to 110,000 clones, 65% to 85% of which show up once; approximately 5.6% is in the top ten. The sequenced sample was PBMCs. All receptors derive from a male donor in good health and CMV-seronegative. CDR3s include the opening cysteine and the closing phenylalanine or tryptophan. The D gene is left open where the match is weak. Rows give clone size only sometimes, using once, few, many, or a class for an expanded clone.

abundance: .; d_gene: .; j_gene: TRBJ1-4; v_gene: TRBV10-1; CDR3nt: TGCGCCAGCAGTGCGCCACACAGTGTTGACGCATCTAATGAAAAACTGTTTTTT; CDR3aa: CASSAPHSVDASNEKLFF
abundance: .; d_gene: .; j_gene: TRBJ2-7; v_gene: TRBV4-1; CDR3nt: TGCGCCAGCAGCCAAAGGACAGTCTACGAGCAGTACTTC; CDR3aa: CASSQRTVYEQYF
abundance: .; d_gene: .; j_gene: TRBJ2-3; v_gene: TRBV19; CDR3nt: TGTGCCATCGGGGTTACAGGGACAACAGATACGCAGTATTTT; CDR3aa: CAIGVTGTTDTQYF
abundance: .; d_gene: TRBD1; j_gene: TRBJ1-4; v_gene: TRBV6-6; CDR3nt: TGTGCCAGCAGTTACTGGGACAGGAACAATGAAAAACTGTTTTTT; CDR3aa: CASSYWDRNNEKLFF
abundance: .; d_gene: .; j_gene: TRBJ2-2; v_gene: TRBV21-1; CDR3nt: TGTGCCAGCAGCAAAGGAGGGGACAGTGGGGAGGAGCTGTTTTTT; CDR3aa: CASSKGGDSGEELFF
abundance: .; d_gene: TRBD1; j_gene: TRBJ1-1; v_gene: TRBV5-1; CDR3nt: TGCGCCAGCAGCTTACCGGGACAGCTTGGTGAAGCTTTCTTT; CDR3aa: CASSLPGQLGEAFF
abundance: .; d_gene: TRBD1; j_gene: TRBJ2-7; v_gene: TRBV14; CDR3nt: TGTGCCAGCAGCCCGGGACAGACCAAAAATTCCTACGAGCAGTACTTC; CDR3aa: CASSPGQTKNSYEQYF
abundance: .; d_gene: .; j_gene: TRBJ1-5; v_gene: TRBV30; CDR3nt: TGTGCCTGGAGTGCGACAGGCCTCAATCAGCCCCAGCATTTT; CDR3aa: CAWSATGLNQPQHF
abundance: .; d_gene: .; j_gene: TRBJ2-3; v_gene: TRBV6-4; CDR3nt: TGTGCCAGCAGCGTGAGTTTTGGTAAAGATACGCAGTATTTT; CDR3aa: CASSVSFGKDTQYF
abundance: .; d_gene: .; j_gene: TRBJ2-3; v_gene: TRBV7-9; CDR3nt: TGTGCCAGCAGCTTCTGGACAGCCCACACAGATACGCAGTATTTT; CDR3aa: CASSFWTAHTDTQYF
abundance: .; d_gene: TRBD2; j_gene: TRBJ2-1; v_gene: TRBV27; CDR3nt: TGTGCCAGCAGTTCCGGGGGACTAGCGGAGCAGTTCTTC; CDR3aa: CASSSGGLAEQFF
abundance: .; d_gene: .; j_gene: TRBJ2-5; v_gene: TRBV7-2; CDR3nt: TGTGCCAGCAGCTTACGGAGGACGCAAGAGACCCAGTACTTC; CDR3aa: CASSLRRTQETQYF
abundance: .; d_gene: TRBD1; j_gene: TRBJ2-7; v_gene: TRBV18; CDR3nt: TGTGCCAGCTCACAGGGACAGGTTTACGAGCAGTACTTC; CDR3aa: CASSQGQVYEQYF
abundance: .; d_gene: .; j_gene: TRBJ2-1; v_gene: TRBV7-9; CDR3nt: TGTTCCAGCAGCTTAACATCGCATGAGCAGTTCTTC; CDR3aa: CSSSLTSHEQFF
abundance: once; d_gene: TRBD2; j_gene: TRBJ2-1; v_gene: TRBV7-3; CDR3nt: TGTGCCAGCAGTTCTCAGAGCGGGAGCTCCTACAATGAGCAGTTCTTC; CDR3aa: CASSSQSGSSYNEQFF
abundance: .; d_gene: .; j_gene: TRBJ1-1; v_gene: TRBV4-1; CDR3nt: TGCGCCAGCAGCCAAGATCGAGTCGGCGGCAGAGAGAACACTGAAGCTTTCTTT; CDR3aa: CASSQDRVGGRENTEAFF
abundance: .; d_gene: TRBD2; j_gene: TRBJ2-3; v_gene: TRBV29-1; CDR3nt: TGCAGCGTCCTGGGGGGGAGGCGAAACACAGATACGCAGTATTTT; CDR3aa: CSVLGGRRNTDTQYF
abundance: .; d_gene: .; j_gene: TRBJ1-3; v_gene: TRBV25-1; CDR3nt: TGTGCCAGCAGTGAATATGGAGGAGCCTCTGGAAACACCATATATTTT; CDR3aa: CASSEYGGASGNTIYF
abundance: few; d_gene: TRBD2; j_gene: TRBJ2-5; v_gene: TRBV2; CDR3nt: TGTGCCACCCGGGACTATCCTCAAGAGACCCAGTACTTC; CDR3aa: CATRDYPQETQYF
abundance: few; d_gene: TRBD2; j_gene: TRBJ2-2; v_gene: TRBV18; CDR3nt: TGTGCCAGCTCACCACAGGGACTAGAGAACACCGGGGAGCTGTTTTTT; CDR3aa: CASSPQGLENTGELFF
abundance: .; d_gene: TRBD1; j_gene: TRBJ2-6; v_gene: TRBV5-1; CDR3nt: TGCGCCAGCAGCTTACCACACTCACCGGGACAGGGAGCAGGTGGGGCCAACGTCCTGACTTTC; CDR3aa: CASSLPHSPGQGAGGANVLTF
abundance: once; d_gene: TRBD1; j_gene: TRBJ2-5; v_gene: TRBV27; CDR3nt: TGTGCCAGCAGTTTAAGGCCGTCAGGGGGTGCTTTTACCCAGTACTTC; CDR3aa: CASSLRPSGGAFTQYF
abundance: .; d_gene: .; j_gene: TRBJ2-5; v_gene: TRBV6-5; CDR3nt: TGTGCCAGCAGTTACTCCGGGACACCCGACCAGTACTTC; CDR3aa: CASSYSGTPDQYF
abundance: .; d_gene: TRBD2; j_gene: TRBJ2-2; v_gene: TRBV11-3; CDR3nt: TGTGCCAGCAGCTTCAGACTAGCGGGGAACACCGGGGAGCTGTTTTTT; CDR3aa: CASSFRLAGNTGELFF
abundance: .; d_gene: .; j_gene: TRBJ2-5; v_gene: TRBV5-1; CDR3nt: TGCGCCAGCAGCTTGGGGGGAGGGGGAATCCAAGAGACCCAGTACTTC; CDR3aa: CASSLGGGGIQETQYF
abundance: few; d_gene: TRBD2; j_gene: TRBJ2-7; v_gene: TRBV19; CDR3nt: TGTGCCAGTAGTAGCCTAGCGGGAGATCTCTACGAGCAGTACTTC; CDR3aa: CASSSLAGDLYEQYF
abundance: few; d_gene: .; j_gene: TRBJ2-1; v_gene: TRBV28; CDR3nt: TGTGCCAGCAGTCCCAGGCTAGCGAGATACTACAATGAGCAGTTCTTC; CDR3aa: CASSPRLARYYNEQFF
abundance: few; d_gene: TRBD2; j_gene: TRBJ2-3; v_gene: TRBV28; CDR3nt: TGTGCCAGCAGCTCTCAACCCCTACTAGCGGAAGGGGTAGATACGCAGTATTTT; CDR3aa: CASSSQPLLAEGVDTQYF
abundance: few; d_gene: TRBD1; j_gene: TRBJ2-7; v_gene: TRBV7-8; CDR3nt: TGTGCCAGCAGCTTAGGTGTGAGGGGGCCTTCGGGCGAGCAGTACTTC; CDR3aa: CASSLGVRGPSGEQYF
abundance: .; d_gene: .; j_gene: TRBJ2-7; v_gene: TRBV2; CDR3nt: TGTGCCAGCAGTGAGGGGGCCTTGAGGGAGCAGTACTTC; CDR3aa: CASSEGALREQYF
abundance: .; d_gene: .; j_gene: TRBJ1-1; v_gene: TRBV7-3; CDR3nt: TGTGCCAGCAGACTTACAGGGTACACTGAAGCTTTCTTT; CDR3aa: CASRLTGYTEAFF
abundance: once; d_gene: TRBD2; j_gene: TRBJ2-7; v_gene: TRBV5-1; CDR3nt: TGCGCCAGCAGCTTTGGCACTAGCGCCACCGAGCAGTACTTC; CDR3aa: CASSFGTSATEQYF
abundance: .; d_gene: .; j_gene: TRBJ2-1; v_gene: TRBV9; CDR3nt: TGTGCCAGCAGCGGGGGCTCGTACAATGAGCAGTTCTTC; CDR3aa: CASSGGSYNEQFF
abundance: .; d_gene: TRBD1; j_gene: TRBJ1-1; v_gene: TRBV6-1; CDR3nt: TGTGCCAGCAGTGTGACAGGGGGCAGACTCAGCGGGAGGTCGAACACTGAAGCTTTCTTT; CDR3aa: CASSVTGGRLSGRSNTEAFF
abundance: .; d_gene: TRBD1; j_gene: TRBJ2-7; v_gene: TRBV7-6; CDR3nt: TGTGCCAGCGGTCGTGGGACAGGGGCGCGCGAGCAGTACTTC; CDR3aa: CASGRGTGAREQYF
abundance: .; d_gene: TRBD1; j_gene: TRBJ1-5; v_gene: TRBV9; CDR3nt: TGTGCCAGCAGTCTAGGACAGGGAAGCAATCAGCCCCAGCATTTT; CDR3aa: CASSLGQGSNQPQHF
abundance: .; d_gene: TRBD2; j_gene: TRBJ2-7; v_gene: TRBV7-8; CDR3nt: TGTGCCAGCAGTCCCGTCCTAGCGGTCGAGCAGTACTTC; CDR3aa: CASSPVLAVEQYF
abundance: .; d_gene: TRBD1; j_gene: TRBJ1-5; v_gene: TRBV19; CDR3nt: TGTGCCAGTAGTGTCCGCCCTTATGGGACAGGGGCGGGACAGCCCCAGCATTTT; CDR3aa: CASSVRPYGTGAGQPQHF
abundance: few; d_gene: TRBD1; j_gene: TRBJ2-7; v_gene: TRBV4-1; CDR3nt: TGCGCCAGCAGCCAGTCCGGGACAGGGGCCTACGAGCAGTACTTC; CDR3aa: CASSQSGTGAYEQYF
abundance: .; d_gene: TRBD2; j_gene: TRBJ2-1; v_gene: TRBV6-1; CDR3nt: TGTGCCAGCAGTGAAACTCTCGTTCTAGCGGGGTACAATGAGCAGTTCTTC; CDR3aa: CASSETLVLAGYNEQFF
abundance: .; d_gene: .; j_gene: TRBJ1-5; v_gene: TRBV19; CDR3nt: TGTGCCAGTAGTATAGGGGGCAGCTTAGCGCCCCAGCATTTT; CDR3aa: CASSIGGSLAPQHF
abundance: few; d_gene: TRBD1; j_gene: TRBJ2-7; v_gene: TRBV28; CDR3nt: TGTGCCAGCAACCTAGGGGGCGCCTACGAGCAGTACTTC; CDR3aa: CASNLGGAYEQYF
abundance: .; d_gene: TRBD1; j_gene: TRBJ2-7; v_gene: TRBV14; CDR3nt: TGTGCCAGCAGCCCCCGGGACAGCTTCCTTACCTACGAGCAGTACTTC; CDR3aa: CASSPRDSFLTYEQYF
abundance: .; d_gene: TRBD1; j_gene: TRBJ2-5; v_gene: TRBV4-3; CDR3nt: TGCGCCAGCAGCCAAGAAAACAGGGGCATGGAGACCCAGTACTTC; CDR3aa: CASSQENRGMETQYF
abundance: .; d_gene: .; j_gene: TRBJ2-7; v_gene: TRBV4-3; CDR3nt: TGCGCCAGCAACCAAGATAGGAGCTGGAGCTCCTACGAGCAGTACTTC; CDR3aa: CASNQDRSWSSYEQYF
abundance: few; d_gene: TRBD2; j_gene: TRBJ2-1; v_gene: TRBV11-3; CDR3nt: TGTGCCAGCAGCCGCCTAGCGGGAGAGCAGTTCTTC; CDR3aa: CASSRLAGEQFF
abundance: .; d_gene: TRBD2; j_gene: TRBJ2-2; v_gene: TRBV5-4; CDR3nt: TGTGCCAGCAGCTTGGGGCGCGGGGGGAACACCGGGGAGCTGTTTTTT; CDR3aa: CASSLGRGGNTGELFF
abundance: few; d_gene: TRBD2; j_gene: TRBJ2-3; v_gene: TRBV4-3; CDR3nt: TGCGCCAGCAGCCGCATAGCGGGGAGCACAGATACGCAGTATTTT; CDR3aa: CASSRIAGSTDTQYF
abundance: few; d_gene: TRBD2; j_gene: TRBJ2-1; v_gene: TRBV14; CDR3nt: TGTGCCAGCAGCCTCGGACTAGCACCTAACAATGAGCAGTTCTTC; CDR3aa: CASSLGLAPNNEQFF
abundance: .; d_gene: TRBD2; j_gene: TRBJ2-1; v_gene: TRBV28; CDR3nt: TGTGCCAGCAGTTATTCCGGGACTAGCGGCGGTGAGCAGTTCTTC; CDR3aa: CASSYSGTSGGEQFF
abundance: .; d_gene: TRBD2; j_gene: TRBJ2-1; v_gene: TRBV7-6; CDR3nt: TGTGCCAGCAGCCCCTCCTCGGGACTAGCGGGCCCAGGGGTTTACAATGAGCAGTTCTTC; CDR3aa: CASSPSSGLAGPGVYNEQFF
abundance: .; d_gene: TRBD2; j_gene: TRBJ2-2; v_gene: TRBV7-9; CDR3nt: TGTGCCAGCAGCCCACTAGCGGTCTCGAACACCGGGGAGCTGTTTTTT; CDR3aa: CASSPLAVSNTGELFF
abundance: .; d_gene: TRBD2; j_gene: TRBJ2-3; v_gene: TRBV7-9; CDR3nt: TGTGCCAGCAGAGGGGAGACTAGCGGTCCGGGAGATACGCAGTATTTT; CDR3aa: CASRGETSGPGDTQYF
abundance: .; d_gene: .; j_gene: TRBJ1-5; v_gene: TRBV18; CDR3nt: TGTGCCAGCTCACCAGGGCTAATGCAGCCCCAGCATTTT; CDR3aa: CASSPGLMQPQHF
abundance: few; d_gene: .; j_gene: TRBJ2-7; v_gene: TRBV6-1; CDR3nt: TGTGCCAGCAGTGTCGCAGACAGGAGCTCCTACGAGCAGTACTTC; CDR3aa: CASSVADRSSYEQYF
abundance: .; d_gene: .; j_gene: TRBJ1-2; v_gene: TRBV7-9; CDR3nt: TGTGCCAGCAGCTTAATCACGGTTAGAGTTCCGGGCTACACCTTC; CDR3aa: CASSLITVRVPGYTF
abundance: .; d_gene: TRBD2; j_gene: TRBJ2-1; v_gene: TRBV11-3; CDR3nt: TGTGCCAGCAGCCTGGGCGGGAGCGAGCAGTTCTTC; CDR3aa: CASSLGGSEQFF
abundance: .; d_gene: .; j_gene: TRBJ2-7; v_gene: TRBV7-9; CDR3nt: TGTGCCAGCAGCTCCCCCGGCGGCTACGAGCAGTACTTC; CDR3aa: CASSSPGGYEQYF
abundance: .; d_gene: TRBD1; j_gene: TRBJ1-2; v_gene: TRBV18; CDR3nt: TGTGCCAGCTCACAGGGACAGGGTTCCGCTAACTATGGCTACACCTTC; CDR3aa: CASSQGQGSANYGYTF
abundance: .; d_gene: TRBD1; j_gene: TRBJ1-2; v_gene: TRBV7-2; CDR3nt: TGTGCCAGCAGACCTGACAGGGCCGCTAACTATGGCTACACCTTC; CDR3aa: CASRPDRAANYGYTF